This T cell receptor (beta chain) came from a study of graft-versus-host responses after intestinal transplantation. Study-wide points: GvH clones detected in recipient marrow included some appearing first in ileum or blood. Some patients had graft-donor T cell macrochimerism, and their allografts showed high graft-versus-host to host-versus-graft clonal ratios.

As for this clone: Its antigen remains unknown.

Intraepithelial and lamina propria lymphocytes were released after the graft tissue was processed. Clones were sequenced by immunoSEQ multiplex PCR, and TCRdb holds only the in-frame ones, with some missing. Seen here are 7,500 to 8,500 clones, approximately 79% observed once, and the top ten hold about 32%. This specimen consisted of ileum tissue, obtained around 500 days after intestinal transplant. The TCR originated in a human patient who received an intestinal transplant, so some T cells may come from the graft donor.

This CDR3 reads CASGLAWTRDTQYF. The CDR3 bases are TGTGCTAGTGGTTTGGCATGGACGCGAGATACGCAGTATTTT. The J gene is TRBJ2-3, the V gene TRBV12-5; D gene uncertain. In germline, CDR1 is LGHNT, CDR2 FRNRAP. The CDR3 is 14 residues long. V shed 1 base and J shed 5 bases, with 10 bases lying between them.